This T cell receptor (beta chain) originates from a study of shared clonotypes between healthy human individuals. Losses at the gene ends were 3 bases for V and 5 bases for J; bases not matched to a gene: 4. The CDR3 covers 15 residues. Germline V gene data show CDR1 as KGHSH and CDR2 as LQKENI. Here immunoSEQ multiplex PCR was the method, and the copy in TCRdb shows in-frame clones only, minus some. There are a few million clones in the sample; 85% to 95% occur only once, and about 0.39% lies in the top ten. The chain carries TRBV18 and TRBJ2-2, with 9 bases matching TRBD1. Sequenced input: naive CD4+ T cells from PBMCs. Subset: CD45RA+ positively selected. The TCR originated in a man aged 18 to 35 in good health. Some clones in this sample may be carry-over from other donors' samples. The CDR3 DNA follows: TGTGCCAGCTCACCCACAGGGGGCAGGACCGGGGAGCTGTTTTTT. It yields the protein CASSPTGGRTGELFF.